A selection of T cell receptor beta chains follows, all from one sample in a study of blood T cell repertoires in COVID-19. Assay used: immunoSEQ multiplex PCR; TCRdb lists only in-frame clones, some missing. Of about 150,000 clones listed, about 86% are singletons. Sequencing input: peripheral blood. Every receptor here comes from a man in his 70s with acute or convalescent COVID-19. The CDR3 runs from the conserved cysteine through the conserved F or W. Each record gives: CDR3 protein, CDR3 DNA, J gene, V gene, CDR3 length, D gene, clone size. The D gene is left open where the match is weak. Clone size is shown for a subset of rows, as once, few, many or a class of expanded clone.

CDR3aa: CASSSQTSTDTQYF
CDR3nt: TGTGCCAGTAGTTCCCAGACAAGCACAGATACGCAGTATTTT
j_gene: TRBJ2-3
v_gene: TRBV19
len: 14
d_gene: NA
abundance: NA

CDR3aa: CASSVDYQETQYF
CDR3nt: TGTGCCAGCAGCGTAGACTACCAAGAGACCCAGTACTTC
j_gene: TRBJ2-5
v_gene: TRBV7-2
len: 13
d_gene: NA
abundance: NA

CDR3aa: CASSLDWDQPQHF
CDR3nt: TGTGCCAGCAGCCTTGACTGGGATCAGCCCCAGCATTTT
j_gene: TRBJ1-5
v_gene: TRBV5-4
len: 13
d_gene: NA
abundance: NA

CDR3aa: CAWSWTGRTEAFF
CDR3nt: TGTGCCTGGAGTTGGACAGGGAGAACTGAAGCTTTCTTT
j_gene: TRBJ1-1
v_gene: TRBV30
len: 13
d_gene: TRBD1
abundance: NA

CDR3aa: CASRFDLGGNIQYF
CDR3nt: TGTGCCAGCAGGTTCGACTTGGGGGGAAACATTCAGTACTTC
j_gene: TRBJ2-4
v_gene: TRBV28
len: 14
d_gene: NA
abundance: NA

CDR3aa: CASSDSVGEPYEQYF
CDR3nt: TGTGCCAGCAGTGATTCTGTAGGGGAACCCTACGAGCAGTACTTC
j_gene: TRBJ2-7
v_gene: TRBV6-1
len: 15
d_gene: NA
abundance: NA

CDR3aa: CASSQEGTLAATDTQYF
CDR3nt: TGCGCCAGCAGCCAAGAGGGGACACTAGCGGCTACAGATACGCAGTATTTT
j_gene: TRBJ2-3
v_gene: TRBV4-3
len: 17
d_gene: TRBD2
abundance: NA

CDR3aa: CASSGSNYGYTF
CDR3nt: TGTGCCAGCAGTGGCAGTAACTATGGCTACACCTTC
j_gene: TRBJ1-2
v_gene: TRBV25-1
len: 12
d_gene: NA
abundance: NA

CDR3aa: CASTGGHNEESRGASGNTIYF
CDR3nt: TGTGCCAGCACAGGGGGCCACAATGAGGAAAGCAGGGGGGCTTCTGGAAACACCATATATTTT
j_gene: TRBJ1-3
v_gene: TRBV13
len: 21
d_gene: TRBD1
abundance: NA

CDR3aa: CASSQDRMARVTGELFF
CDR3nt: TGCGCCAGCAGCCAAGATCGAATGGCGAGGGTAACCGGGGAGCTGTTTTTT
j_gene: TRBJ2-2
v_gene: TRBV4-1
len: 17
d_gene: NA
abundance: NA

CDR3aa: CASSRSVEETQYF
CDR3nt: TGTGCCAGCAGCCGTAGCGTGGAAGAGACCCAGTACTTC
j_gene: TRBJ2-5
v_gene: TRBV7-3
len: 13
d_gene: NA
abundance: NA

CDR3aa: CASSQDGTSFQTQYF
CDR3nt: TGTGCCAGCAGCCAAGATGGGACTAGCTTCCAGACCCAGTACTTC
j_gene: TRBJ2-5
v_gene: TRBV3-1/TRBV3-2
len: 15
d_gene: TRBD2
abundance: NA

CDR3aa: CATSRGGDYNEQFF
CDR3nt: TGTGCCACCAGCAGAGGCGGCGACTACAATGAGCAGTTCTTC
j_gene: TRBJ2-1
v_gene: TRBV15
len: 14
d_gene: NA
abundance: NA

CDR3aa: CASSSRGSYQPQHF
CDR3nt: TGTGCCAGCAGCTCAAGGGGGTCTTACCAGCCCCAGCATTTT
j_gene: TRBJ1-5
v_gene: TRBV5-6
len: 14
d_gene: NA
abundance: NA

CDR3aa: CASSFTTGLGDSPLHF
CDR3nt: TGTGCCAGCAGCTTCACGACAGGCCTAGGGGATTCACCCCTCCACTTT
j_gene: TRBJ1-6
v_gene: TRBV7-9
len: 16
d_gene: NA
abundance: NA

CDR3aa: CASSEARGQNYGYTF
CDR3nt: TGTGCCAGCAGTGAAGCGCGTGGACAGAACTATGGCTACACCTTC
j_gene: TRBJ1-2
v_gene: TRBV6-1
len: 15
d_gene: NA
abundance: NA

CDR3aa: CAWSFQGVSYNEQFF
CDR3nt: TGTGCCTGGAGTTTCCAGGGGGTCTCCTACAATGAGCAGTTCTTC
j_gene: TRBJ2-1
v_gene: TRBV30
len: 15
d_gene: TRBD1
abundance: NA

CDR3aa: CASSAGQGGAYEQYF
CDR3nt: TGTGCCAGCTCAGCGGGACAGGGGGGAGCCTACGAGCAGTACTTC
j_gene: TRBJ2-7
v_gene: TRBV18
len: 15
d_gene: TRBD1
abundance: NA

CDR3aa: CASSWGQTYNEQFF
CDR3nt: TGTGCCAGCAGTTGGGGACAGACCTACAATGAGCAGTTCTTC
j_gene: TRBJ2-1
v_gene: TRBV6-2/TRBV6-3
len: 14
d_gene: TRBD1
abundance: NA

CDR3aa: CASSLADSKNTGELFF
CDR3nt: TGTGCCAGCAGCCTTGCCGACAGCAAGAACACCGGGGAGCTGTTTTTT
j_gene: TRBJ2-2
v_gene: TRBV7-9
len: 16
d_gene: NA
abundance: NA

CDR3aa: CASSLDSLNTEAFF
CDR3nt: TGCGCCAGCAGCTTGGACAGCTTGAACACTGAAGCTTTCTTT
j_gene: TRBJ1-1
v_gene: TRBV5-1
len: 14
d_gene: NA
abundance: NA

CDR3aa: CASSSKTGPSYEQYF
CDR3nt: TGTGCCAGCAGTTCAAAGACAGGGCCAAGCTACGAGCAGTACTTC
j_gene: TRBJ2-7
v_gene: TRBV27
len: 15
d_gene: TRBD1
abundance: NA

CDR3aa: CASSIRQGGRMNTEAFF
CDR3nt: TGTGCCAGTAGTATTCGGCAGGGAGGACGCATGAACACTGAAGCTTTCTTT
j_gene: TRBJ1-1
v_gene: TRBV19
len: 17
d_gene: NA
abundance: NA

CDR3aa: CASSPGGQRTGELFF
CDR3nt: TGTGCCAGCAGCCCCGGGGGGCAAAGGACCGGGGAGCTGTTTTTT
j_gene: TRBJ2-2
v_gene: TRBV4-2
len: 15
d_gene: NA
abundance: NA

CDR3aa: CASSFRGTEAFF
CDR3nt: TGTGCCAGCAGTTTCCGGGGCACTGAAGCTTTCTTT
j_gene: TRBJ1-1
v_gene: TRBV28
len: 12
d_gene: NA
abundance: NA

CDR3aa: CASSDRGRTNYEQYF
CDR3nt: TGTGCCAGCAGCGACAGGGGGCGAACAAACTACGAGCAGTACTTC
j_gene: TRBJ2-7
v_gene: TRBV6-5
len: 15
d_gene: TRBD1
abundance: NA

CDR3aa: CASSLQGRATDTQYF
CDR3nt: TGTGCCAGCAGCCTACAGGGTAGGGCCACAGATACGCAGTATTTT
j_gene: TRBJ2-3
v_gene: TRBV6-6
len: 15
d_gene: NA
abundance: NA

CDR3aa: CASSADSLFEQYF
CDR3nt: TGTGCCAGCAGTGCAGACAGCCTCTTCGAGCAGTACTTC
j_gene: TRBJ2-7
v_gene: TRBV2
len: 13
d_gene: NA
abundance: NA

CDR3aa: CASSSGTHFNEKLFF
CDR3nt: TGTGCCAGCAGCTCCGGGACACATTTTAATGAAAAACTGTTTTTT
j_gene: TRBJ1-4
v_gene: TRBV11-2
len: 15
d_gene: NA
abundance: NA

CDR3aa: CSVEQGTQETQYF
CDR3nt: TGCAGCGTCGAACAGGGCACCCAAGAGACCCAGTACTTC
j_gene: TRBJ2-5
v_gene: TRBV29-1
len: 13
d_gene: NA
abundance: NA

CDR3aa: CASRGQVWNEKLFF
CDR3nt: TGTGCCAGCAGAGGACAGGTGTGGAATGAAAAACTGTTTTTT
j_gene: TRBJ1-4
v_gene: TRBV6-5
len: 14
d_gene: TRBD1
abundance: once

CDR3aa: CATSDRTGPVEDTQYF
CDR3nt: TGTGCCACCAGTGATCGGACAGGGCCTGTTGAAGATACGCAGTATTTT
j_gene: TRBJ2-3
v_gene: TRBV24-1
len: 16
d_gene: TRBD1
abundance: NA

CDR3aa: CASSLWGFGSPLHF
CDR3nt: TGTGCCAGCAGTTTATGGGGCTTCGGTTCACCCCTCCACTTT
j_gene: TRBJ1-6
v_gene: TRBV27
len: 14
d_gene: NA
abundance: few

CDR3aa: CATSRPGQGYEQYF
CDR3nt: TGTGCCACCAGCAGACCAGGACAGGGGTACGAGCAGTACTTC
j_gene: TRBJ2-7
v_gene: TRBV15
len: 14
d_gene: TRBD1
abundance: NA

CDR3aa: CASSEFSGETQYF
CDR3nt: TGTGCCAGCAGTGAATTTAGCGGAGAGACCCAGTACTTC
j_gene: TRBJ2-5
v_gene: TRBV25-1
len: 13
d_gene: NA
abundance: once

CDR3aa: CASSLGGDSGANVLTF
CDR3nt: TGTGCCAGCAGTTTGGGCGGGGACTCTGGGGCCAACGTCCTGACTTTC
j_gene: TRBJ2-6
v_gene: TRBV28
len: 16
d_gene: NA
abundance: once

CDR3aa: CASSVGGGETQYF
CDR3nt: TGTGCCAGCAGCGTAGGGGGAGGGGAGACCCAGTACTTC
j_gene: TRBJ2-5
v_gene: TRBV9
len: 13
d_gene: TRBD2
abundance: once

CDR3aa: CASSVQGGGYGYTF
CDR3nt: TGTGCCAGCAGCGTGCAAGGGGGCGGCTATGGCTACACCTTC
j_gene: TRBJ1-2
v_gene: TRBV9
len: 14
d_gene: TRBD1
abundance: NA

CDR3aa: CASSLGVGGWGETQYF
CDR3nt: TGTGCCAGCAGCTTAGGAGTAGGGGGCTGGGGGGAGACCCAGTACTTC
j_gene: TRBJ2-5
v_gene: TRBV5-5
len: 16
d_gene: TRBD1
abundance: NA

CDR3aa: CARNPGQGCHEQYF
CDR3nt: TGTGCCAGAAACCCGGGACAGGGTTGCCACGAGCAGTACTTC
j_gene: TRBJ2-7
v_gene: TRBV5-3
len: 14
d_gene: TRBD1
abundance: once

CDR3aa: CASSFTGTGDEAFF
CDR3nt: TGTGCCAGCAGCTTTACCGGGACAGGGGATGAAGCTTTCTTT
j_gene: TRBJ1-1
v_gene: TRBV7-3
len: 14
d_gene: TRBD1
abundance: NA

CDR3aa: CASSQDWPGLSYEQYF
CDR3nt: TGCGCCAGCAGCCAAGATTGGCCAGGCCTCTCCTACGAGCAGTACTTC
j_gene: TRBJ2-7
v_gene: TRBV4-1
len: 16
d_gene: NA
abundance: NA

CDR3aa: CASSLFGDSSYEQYF
CDR3nt: TGTGCCAGCAGTTTATTCGGGGACAGCTCCTACGAGCAGTACTTC
j_gene: TRBJ2-7
v_gene: TRBV27
len: 15
d_gene: TRBD1
abundance: NA

CDR3aa: CASSMGLAGVTSYEQYF
CDR3nt: TGTGCCAGTAGTATGGGACTAGCGGGAGTAACTTCCTACGAGCAGTACTTC
j_gene: TRBJ2-7
v_gene: TRBV19
len: 17
d_gene: TRBD2
abundance: once

CDR3aa: CASSLAAGGLQETQYF
CDR3nt: TGTGCCAGCAGCTTAGCGGCGGGGGGCCTGCAAGAGACCCAGTACTTC
j_gene: TRBJ2-5
v_gene: TRBV5-6
len: 16
d_gene: TRBD2
abundance: NA

CDR3aa: CASSQDSSYEQYF
CDR3nt: TGCGCCAGCAGCCAAGACAGCTCCTACGAGCAGTACTTC
j_gene: TRBJ2-7
v_gene: TRBV4-3
len: 13
d_gene: NA
abundance: NA

CDR3aa: CASNKGTSEETQYF
CDR3nt: TGTGCCAGCAACAAGGGTACTAGCGAAGAGACCCAGTACTTC
j_gene: TRBJ2-5
v_gene: TRBV25-1
len: 14
d_gene: TRBD2
abundance: NA

CDR3aa: CASTSGTGGYNEQFF
CDR3nt: TGTGCCAGCACATCCGGGACAGGGGGTTACAATGAGCAGTTCTTC
j_gene: TRBJ2-1
v_gene: TRBV5-4
len: 15
d_gene: TRBD1
abundance: NA

CDR3aa: CASSYRGGNYGYTF
CDR3nt: TGTGCCAGCAGTTACAGGGGAGGCAACTATGGCTACACCTTC
j_gene: TRBJ1-2
v_gene: TRBV6-5
len: 14
d_gene: NA
abundance: NA

CDR3aa: CASSPRQGSAYNEQFF
CDR3nt: TGCGCCAGCAGCCCACGACAGGGATCTGCGTACAATGAGCAGTTCTTC
j_gene: TRBJ2-1
v_gene: TRBV4-1
len: 16
d_gene: TRBD1
abundance: NA

CDR3aa: CASSFEGDYGYTF
CDR3nt: TGTGCCAGCAGTTTCGAGGGAGACTATGGCTACACCTTC
j_gene: TRBJ1-2
v_gene: TRBV12-3/TRBV12-4
len: 13
d_gene: NA
abundance: NA

CDR3aa: CASSYSTGQGPYEQYF
CDR3nt: TGTGCCAGCAGTTACTCGACGGGACAGGGACCCTACGAGCAGTACTTC
j_gene: TRBJ2-7
v_gene: TRBV6-5
len: 16
d_gene: TRBD1
abundance: NA

CDR3aa: CASSLLSGAHQPQHF
CDR3nt: TGTGCCAGCAGCCTCTTGAGCGGGGCCCATCAGCCCCAGCATTTT
j_gene: TRBJ1-5
v_gene: TRBV5-6
len: 15
d_gene: NA
abundance: once

CDR3aa: CASSSGRVEGGFDEQYF
CDR3nt: TGTGCCAGCAGCTCCGGCCGGGTTGAAGGGGGCTTCGACGAGCAGTACTTC
j_gene: TRBJ2-7
v_gene: TRBV11-2
len: 17
d_gene: TRBD1
abundance: few

CDR3aa: CSVGTGGDEQFF
CDR3nt: TGCAGCGTCGGGACAGGGGGCGATGAGCAGTTCTTC
j_gene: TRBJ2-1
v_gene: TRBV29-1
len: 12
d_gene: TRBD1
abundance: NA

CDR3aa: CASSLTGERNQPQHF
CDR3nt: TGTGCCAGCAGTTTGACAGGGGAGAGGAATCAGCCCCAGCATTTT
j_gene: TRBJ1-5
v_gene: TRBV6-6
len: 15
d_gene: TRBD1
abundance: NA

CDR3aa: CASSLAGGTTDTQYF
CDR3nt: TGTGCCAGCAGCCTAGCGGGAGGGACCACAGATACGCAGTATTTT
j_gene: TRBJ2-3
v_gene: TRBV4-2
len: 15
d_gene: TRBD2
abundance: once

CDR3aa: CASSYEENTEAFF
CDR3nt: TGTGCCAGCAGTTACGAGGAGAACACTGAAGCTTTCTTT
j_gene: TRBJ1-1
v_gene: TRBV6-5
len: 13
d_gene: NA
abundance: NA

CDR3aa: CASSISGGPKQFF
CDR3nt: TGTGCCAGTAGTATCTCGGGAGGGCCAAAGCAGTTCTTC
j_gene: TRBJ2-1
v_gene: TRBV19
len: 13
d_gene: TRBD2
abundance: NA